This T cell receptor (beta chain) originates from a study of T cells in Graves' hyperthyroidism and ophthalmopathy. Findings and limits, study-wide: In simple terms, a model built on 13 V-J features told ophthalmopathy apart from stable hyperthyroidism.

Authors of the study amplified TCR beta CDR3 regions from RNA transcripts. Carried out on the TCR CDR3, a first-round RT-PCR used the HTBI primer set. TCRdb redid the calling of the multiplex PCR reads with MiXCR, one entry per CDR3 protein. The data contain 490,000 or so distinct CDR3 sequences, 46% of them singletons. Orbital computed tomography and thyroid ultrasound, together with serum TRAb and thyroxine and clinical symptoms, were used for diagnoses. Per germline, CDR1 SEHNR and CDR2 FQNEAQ (reference sequence). V lost 2 bases, J lost 5 bases, and 10 bases lay in between. The CDR3 is 13 residues long. This clonotype was detected ten times or more. Its antigen is currently unknown.

Sequences were obtained from peripheral blood or thyroid tissue (not recorded which). The sequence came from an adult woman with Graves' disease, either hyperthyroidism or ophthalmopathy (not recorded which). The rearrangement uses TRBV7-9 and TRBJ2-7; D not certain. CDR3 sequence: CASSLKLQHEQYF. CDR3 nucleotides: TGTGCCAGCAGCTTAAAGTTACAACACGAGCAGTACTTC.